The 14 T cell receptor beta chains below come from one sample, sequenced in a study of Ad26.COV2.S vaccination and SARS-CoV-2 variants. Treatment denoted: approximately 18 received Ad26.COV2.S at low or high dose, single or two shots; about 5 received placebo; per-sample allocation not given. Repertoires come from day 63 after the first vaccine or placebo injection. TCRdb's copy holds only in-frame clones and misses some; the assay was immunoSEQ multiplex PCR. This sample carries some 400,000 clones, around 89% of them seen once, and the ten largest clones take under 2%. The sequencing used peripheral blood, collected in a trial of Ad26.COV2.S vaccine versus placebo. These receptors came from a person between 18 and 59 years old who received the Ad26.COV2.S COVID-19 vaccine or a placebo.

Only a few counts were recorded for this clone. The chain is built from TRBV5-8 and TRBJ1-2; TRBD1 might be the D (6 bases). Trimming removed 5 bases from V and 0 bases from J, with 14 bases in between. Germline V lookup: CDR1 SGHTS, CDR2 YDEGEE. This CDR3 spans 15 amino acids. CDR3 bases: TGTGCCAGCAGGACCTCTAGGACAGCTAACTATGGCTACACCTTC. Residues: CASRTSRTANYGYTF.

The V gene is TRBV3-1 (or the pseudogene TRBV3-2), the J gene TRBJ2-5; D possibly corresponds to TRBD2 (6 bases). This CDR3 spans 16 amino acids. V lost 2 bases, J lost 1 base, and 14 bases lay in between. Germline CDR1 and CDR2: LGHDT and YNNKEL (reference sequence). CDR3: CASSQWGAGSQETQYF. The CDR3 nucleotides read TGTGCCAGCAGCCAATGGGGTGCGGGAAGCCAAGAGACCCAGTACTTC.

The rearrangement links TRBV27 to TRBJ1-1, with no clear D. The germline CDR1 and CDR2 sequences are MNHEY and SMNVEV (reference sequence). V was cut by 5 bases and J by 2 bases, with 15 bases left in between. The CDR3 length is 15 residues. CDR3 amino acids: CASSTTRRKNTEAFF. In DNA form, the CDR3 reads TGTGCCAGCAGTACCACTCGACGGAAAAACACTGAAGCTTTCTTT.

CDR3 bases: TGTGCCAGCAGCCAAGAGGGGGACAGGGGGCTCAACGAGCAGTACTTC. Protein product: CASSQEGDRGLNEQYF. The genes are TRBV3-1 (or the pseudogene TRBV3-2) and TRBJ2-7; 12 nucleotides align to TRBD1. Unmatched junction bases numbered 5, after V lost 0 bases and J lost 5 bases. This CDR3 has 16 amino acids. CDR1 is LGHDT and CDR2 is YNNKEL in the germline V gene (reference sequence).

The chain is built from TRBV3-1 (or the pseudogene TRBV3-2) and TRBJ1-6, with a weak D call TRBD1 (5 bases). Germline CDR1 LGHDT, CDR2 YNNKEL (reference sequence). With 3 bases removed from V and 5 bases from J, the gap between germline ends came to 11 bases. This CDR3 contains 15 residues. Here the CDR3 reads CASSQLQGNNSPLHF. CDR3 DNA sequence: TGTGCCAGCAGCCAGTTGCAGGGAAATAATTCACCCCTCCACTTT.

The chain combines TRBV11-2 with TRBJ1-4; a possible D gene is TRBD1 (6 bases). The CDR3 has 15 residues. The germline V gene has CDR1 SGHAT and CDR2 FQNNGV. With 5 bases removed from V and 4 bases from J, the gap between germline ends came to 14 bases. CDR3 nucleotides: TGTGCCAGCAGCGGAAGGGACACCTTTAATGAAAAACTGTTTTTT. This codes for CASSGRDTFNEKLFF.

V is TRBV10-3 and J is TRBJ1-1, with D unclear. In germline, CDR1 is ENHRY, CDR2 SYGVKD. The germline V and J ends were trimmed by 6 bases and 2 bases, with 10 bases remaining between them. The CDR3 loop spans 13 amino acids. In DNA form, the CDR3 reads TGTGCCATCAGCGACATGCGAAACACTGAAGCTTTCTTT. Its protein product is CAISDMRNTEAFF.

The chain couples TRBV11-2 to TRBJ1-2; no clear D. Trimming shortened V by 1 base and J by 7 bases, and 7 bases separated the two germline ends. The V gene's germline CDR1 is SGHAT and CDR2 FQNNGV. The CDR3 is 12 residues long. CDR3: CASSLGPSGYTF. Written as DNA, the CDR3 is TGTGCCAGCAGCTTAGGGCCCTCTGGCTACACCTTC.

This sequence joins TRBV28 and TRBJ2-1; D remains ambiguous. The CDR3 is 10 residues long. The germline V gene has CDR1 MDHEN and CDR2 SYDVKM. Trimming pared 11 bases from V and 7 bases from J, leaving 9 bases between. CDR3 in amino acids: CAALGNEQFF. For the CDR3, the DNA is TGTGCCGCTCTGGGAAATGAGCAGTTCTTC.

The chain links TRBV5-6 to TRBJ1-6; D is perhaps TRBD1 (5 bases). Germline V CDR1 and CDR2: SGHDT, YYEEEE. The V end was cut by 2 bases, the J end by 10 bases, with 13 bases between. The CDR3 loop spans 14 amino acids. The DNA for the CDR3 is TGTGCCAGCAGCTTTAGGGCAGGGCGATCACCCCTCCACTTT. This codes for CASSFRAGRSPLHF.

The CDR3 reads CASSPGGVDQPQHF. In nucleotides, the CDR3 is TGCGCCAGCAGCCCGGGGGGCGTTGATCAGCCCCAGCATTTT. The rearrangement uses TRBV5-1 and TRBJ1-5; TRBD1 might be the D (6 bases). V was cut by 4 bases and J by 5 bases, with 13 bases left in between. The CDR3 is made up of 14 amino acids. Germline V gives CDR1 SGHRS, CDR2 YFSETQ.

The chain combines TRBV4-2 with TRBJ1-2; D unresolved. The CDR3 sequence is 15 residues long. CDR1 is LGHNA and CDR2 is YNFKEQ in the germline V gene. The germline V and J ends were trimmed by 0 bases and 8 bases, with 16 bases remaining between them. CDR3 loop: CASSQDRSASGGYTF. DNA for the CDR3: TGTGCCAGCAGCCAAGATCGCAGCGCCAGCGGAGGCTACACCTTC.

This chain links TRBV18 with TRBJ2-1; TRBD1 aligns across 8 bases. J lost 2 bases, V lost 3 bases, and 3 bases had no gene match. The length of the CDR3 is 15 residues. Germline V gene data show CDR1 as KGHSH and CDR2 as LQKENI. This CDR3 reads CASSPTGGPYNEQFF. The CDR3 DNA reads TGTGCCAGCTCACCTACAGGGGGTCCCTACAATGAGCAGTTCTTC.

The V gene is TRBV6-2 or TRBV6-3, the J gene TRBJ2-7; D is unresolved. Germline V lookup: CDR1 MNHEY, CDR2 SVGEGT. V dropped 6 bases and J dropped 4 bases, with 10 bases sitting between them. There are 12 residues in the CDR3. CDR3 in DNA: TGTGCCAGCAGCCCAAACAGATACGAGCAGTACTTC. This translates into CASSPNRYEQYF.